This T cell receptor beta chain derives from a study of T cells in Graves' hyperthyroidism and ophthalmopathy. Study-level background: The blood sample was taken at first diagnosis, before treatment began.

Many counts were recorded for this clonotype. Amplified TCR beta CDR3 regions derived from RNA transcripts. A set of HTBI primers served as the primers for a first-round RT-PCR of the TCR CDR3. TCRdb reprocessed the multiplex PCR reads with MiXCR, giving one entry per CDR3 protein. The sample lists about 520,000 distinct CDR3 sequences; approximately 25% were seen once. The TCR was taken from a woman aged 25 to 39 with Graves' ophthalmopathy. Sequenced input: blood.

The CDR3 DNA reads TGTGCCAGTAGTAACCACGGGACAGTCTACGAGCAGTACTTC. Translating gives CASSNHGTVYEQYF. V gene TRBV19 combines with J gene TRBJ2-7, with 7 bases aligning to TRBD1. Germline V gives CDR1 LNHDA, CDR2 SQIVND (reference sequence). The CDR3 consists of 14 residues. The V gene end was trimmed by 4 bases and the J gene end by 3 bases; junction bases not matched to a gene: 6.